This paragraph reports one TCR beta chain. The primer mix had 60 Vbeta and 13 Jbeta primers. Clones were sequenced by immunoSEQ multiplex PCR, and TCRdb holds only the in-frame ones, with some missing. The sample consists of about 160,000 clones, more than 75% of them appearing once. The sample is drawn from a study of cytomegalovirus exposure and HLA in healthy donors. About the research overall: Of 300 to 500 genotyped donors, around 76% clustered with self-reported Caucasian donors.

Germline-derived CDR1 and CDR2 are SGHRS and YFSETQ. The CDR3 spans 14 residues. V lost 1 base to trimming and J lost 2 bases, with 8 bases between them. The source is a man between 18 and 29 years old in good health and CMV-seropositive. The sample comprised PBMCs. The V and J genes are TRBV5-1 and TRBJ2-3; D call uncertain. CDR3 loop: CASSLFAATDTQYF. In DNA, the CDR3 is TGCGCCAGCAGCTTGTTCGCGGCCACAGATACGCAGTATTTT.